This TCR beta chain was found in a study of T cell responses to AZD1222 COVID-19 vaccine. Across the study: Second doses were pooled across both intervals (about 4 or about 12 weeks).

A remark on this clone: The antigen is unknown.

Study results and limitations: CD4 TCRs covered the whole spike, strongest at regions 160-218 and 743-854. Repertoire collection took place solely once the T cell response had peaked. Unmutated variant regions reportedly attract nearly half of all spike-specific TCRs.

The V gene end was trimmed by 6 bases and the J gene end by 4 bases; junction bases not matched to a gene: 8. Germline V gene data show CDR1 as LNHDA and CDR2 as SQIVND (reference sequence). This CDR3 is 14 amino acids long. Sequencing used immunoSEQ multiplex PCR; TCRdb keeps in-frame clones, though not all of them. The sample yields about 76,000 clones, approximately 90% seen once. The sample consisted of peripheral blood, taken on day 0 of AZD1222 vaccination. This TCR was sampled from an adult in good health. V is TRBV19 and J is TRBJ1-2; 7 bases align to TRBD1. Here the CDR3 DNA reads TGTGCCAGTAGCCGGGCAGGGGACAGCTATGGCTACACCTTC. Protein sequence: CASSRAGDSYGYTF.